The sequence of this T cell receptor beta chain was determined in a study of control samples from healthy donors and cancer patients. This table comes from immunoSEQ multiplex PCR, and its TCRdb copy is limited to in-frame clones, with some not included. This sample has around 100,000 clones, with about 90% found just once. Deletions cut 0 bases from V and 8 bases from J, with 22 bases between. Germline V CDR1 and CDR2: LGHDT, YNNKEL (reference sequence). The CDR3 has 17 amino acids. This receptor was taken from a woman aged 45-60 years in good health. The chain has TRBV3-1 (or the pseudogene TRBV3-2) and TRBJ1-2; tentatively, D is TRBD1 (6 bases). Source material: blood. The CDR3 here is CASSQDRVLGAVWGYTF. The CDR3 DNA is TGTGCCAGCAGCCAAGATCGGGTGCTGGGGGCCGTCTGGGGCTACACCTTC.